Many counts were recorded for the clone carrying this TCR beta chain. This CDR3 is built from 14 residues. Looked up from germline, CDR1 is ENHRY and CDR2 is SYGVKD. The junction had 5 bases not matched to a gene; V was cut back by 4 bases and J by 2 bases. Time point of the sample: newly diagnosed GD, antithyroid drugs for less than 3 months. PBMC-derived RNA was used for the TCR library. American Thyroid Association guidelines were used to diagnose Graves' disease. This specimen comes from a study of regulatory T cells in long-lasting Graves disease. With iRepertoire HTBI primers and Arm-PCR of CDR3 regions, TCR beta libraries were built. A single record per CDR3 protein comes from TCRdb applying MiXCR to the multiplex PCR reads. The data show approximately 490,000 distinct CDR3 sequences, around 15% seen once. Another study also made use of these data, one on T cells in Graves' hyperthyroidism and ophthalmopathy. That source adds: Also found in blood were most expanded thyroid clonotypes above 0.001.

The source material was peripheral blood mononuclear cells (PBMCs), sampled at new diagnosis, from a patient treated with antithyroid drugs. The source is a man between 35 and 55 years old with Graves disease. The V and J genes are TRBV10-3 and TRBJ2-7, with 7 bases identical to TRBD1. In DNA, the CDR3 is TGTGCCATCAGTGGGGGACAGACCGCCTACGAGCAGTACTTC. It translates to CAISGGQTAYEQYF.